The source of this T cell receptor beta chain is a study of cytomegalovirus exposure and HLA in healthy donors (dated by TCRdb to the late 2010s). Broadly, across the study: The 550 to 750 repertoires of the first cohort and the approximately 130 validation repertoires were produced on the same platform, according to a later analysis. Along with the approximately 670-subject first cohort, a separate validation cohort of some 130 different subjects was used. The study was designed to test whether signatures of past pathogen exposure could be identified by cataloging public T cell receptors. To predict cytomegalovirus infection status, the study brought together high-throughput TCR immunosequencing, statistical association of individual TCRs with disease status, and machine learning. General findings and caveats noted by the study authors: The classifier was reported to diagnose cytomegalovirus status with high specificity and sensitivity in both the original cohort and the validation cohort. According to the authors, the approach could potentially be generalized to other disease states and immunological phenotypes. In vitro tests confirmed that a few of the cytomegalovirus-associated TCR beta chains recognize cytomegalovirus antigens. Most TCR sequences were observed very rarely across donors, whereas some public TCRs were present in many individuals. All 120 or so repertoires were used to score co-occurrence in the validation cohort in a later analysis, because that analysis had no HLA typing for the cohort. Subsequent analysis determined that TCRs grouped into clusters in the first cohort also showed a tendency toward co-occurrence across the approximately 120 validation repertoires, and approximately 94% of cluster scores exceeded 0. The study listed 164 TCR beta chains as associated with cytomegalovirus.

Turning to this clone: The antigen it recognizes is unknown. It has no much larger one-base neighbor in the sample; base qualities were not kept.

Library creation used the immunoSEQ multiplex PCR assay. On the authors' methods: A statistical classification framework was developed to diagnose cytomegalovirus status using the catalog of TCR beta chain sequences. TCRdb carries this immuneACCESS record with in-frame sequences only. Its versions omit some clonotypes, under half of them owing to an unresolved V gene in the studies checked, with the rest unexplained. That table supplies the V and J calls and clone size; D and trimming were determined from the DNA. A total of more than 110,000 clones appear in this sample, approximately 84% of them only once. Of the sample, 1.4% to 1.5% is held by the ten largest clones. Donors formed part of the validation cohort, which comprised about 120 subjects and was distinct from the first cohort of 666 subjects. Reading the germline V gene gives CDR1 SGHVS and CDR2 FQNEAQ. V drops 4 bases and J drops 7 bases, leaving 17 bases in between. From cysteine to phenylalanine, the CDR3 is 15 amino acids long. The read is trimmed to its CDR3 DNA, 45 bases read in frame from base 1.

Sequences were obtained from PBMCs. Recombination linked TRBV7-8 to TRBJ1-5, with the D gene call left open. The source is a woman aged 30 to 39 in good health and CMV-seronegative. Here the CDR3 is given as CASSSREVGGQPQHF. The DNA sequence follows: TGTGCCAGCAGCTCGAGGGAGGTGGGTGGGCAGCCCCAGCATTTT.